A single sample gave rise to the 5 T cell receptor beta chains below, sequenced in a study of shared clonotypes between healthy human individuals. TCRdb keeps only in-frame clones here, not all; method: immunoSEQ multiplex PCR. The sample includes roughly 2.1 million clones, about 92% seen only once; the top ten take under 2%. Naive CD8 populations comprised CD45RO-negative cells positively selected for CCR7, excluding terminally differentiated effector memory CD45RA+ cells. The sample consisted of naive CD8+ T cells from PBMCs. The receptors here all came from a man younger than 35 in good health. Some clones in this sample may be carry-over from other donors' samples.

The CDR3 coding sequence is TGTGCCAGCAGCTCTGTGGCTTGGCGGAGAGACTACAATGAGCAGTTCTTC. Protein sequence: CASSSVAWRRDYNEQFF. The genes are TRBV7-8 and TRBJ2-1, with no clear D. V lost 4 bases and J 3 bases, leaving 19 bases between the germline ends. This CDR3 contains 17 residues. Germline V lookup: CDR1 SGHVS, CDR2 FQNEAQ.

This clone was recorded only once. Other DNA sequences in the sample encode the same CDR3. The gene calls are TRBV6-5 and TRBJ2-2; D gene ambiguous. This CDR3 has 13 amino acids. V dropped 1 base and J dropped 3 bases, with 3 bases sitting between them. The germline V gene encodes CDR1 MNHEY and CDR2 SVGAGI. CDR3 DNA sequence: TGTGCCAGCAGTTACTTGGACACCGGGGAGCTGTTTTTT. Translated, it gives CASSYLDTGELFF.

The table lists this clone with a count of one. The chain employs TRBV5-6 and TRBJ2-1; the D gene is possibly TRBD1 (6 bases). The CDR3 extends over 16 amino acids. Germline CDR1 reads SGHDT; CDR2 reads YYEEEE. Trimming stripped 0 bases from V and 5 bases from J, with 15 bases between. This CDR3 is CASSLVFLGTNNEQFF. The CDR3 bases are TGTGCCAGCAGCTTGGTTTTTCTTGGGACAAACAATGAGCAGTTCTTC.

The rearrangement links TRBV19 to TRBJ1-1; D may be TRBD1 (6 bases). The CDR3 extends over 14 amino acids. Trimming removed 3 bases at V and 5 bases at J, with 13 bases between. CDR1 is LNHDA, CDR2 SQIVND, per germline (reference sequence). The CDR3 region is CASSITGSWTEAFF. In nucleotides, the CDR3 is TGTGCCAGTAGTATCACAGGGAGTTGGACTGAAGCTTTCTTT.

CDR3 sequence: CASTHLISNQPQHF. CDR3 DNA sequence: TGTGCCAGTACTCACCTCATTAGCAATCAGCCCCAGCATTTT. The chain combines TRBV19 with TRBJ1-5; D not resolved. V dropped 7 bases and J dropped 0 bases, with 10 bases sitting between them. The CDR3 consists of 14 residues. CDR1 is LNHDA and CDR2 is SQIVND in the germline V gene (reference sequence).